The clone carrying this TCR beta chain was found many times. Antigen unknown. The read finishes 3 residues shy of the CDR3 end, and the germline J gene is used to complete it. This specimen comes from a study of T cell clonality in common variable immunodeficiency. Study-level results: CVID subjects had higher TCRbeta clonality than healthy controls, most marked in about a third. Fewer deletions and N-nucleotide insertions were reportedly seen in common variable immunodeficiency TCR beta sequences.

Using immunoSEQ multiplex PCR, the repertoire was profiled, and TCRdb retains in-frame clones only, with some absent. This sample shows about 34,000 clones and no singletons; approximately 0.94% rests with the ten largest. Germline loops: CDR1 KGHSH, CDR2 LQKENI. Trimming cost V 3 bases and J 2 bases, with 14 bases left between them. The CDR3 totals 15 residues. The receptor's source is a person aged 18 to 75 in good health. This rearrangement joins TRBV18 to TRBJ2-7; TRBD1 or TRBD2 may be the D gene (5 bases each). The sequencing input was peripheral blood mononuclear cells. The CDR3 spells CASSPPERGAYEQYF. The DNA read from the CDR3 is TGTGCCAGCTCACCTCCTGAGAGGGGCGCCTACGAG. The variable domain in full, with the rest retrieved from reference TRBV18 and TRBJ2-7, is NAGVMQNPRHLVRRRGQEARLRCSPMKGHSHVYWYRQLPEEGLKFMVYLQKENIIDESGMPKERFSAEFPKEGPSILRIQQVVRGDSAAYFCASSPPERGAYEQYFGPGTRLTVT.